Described below is a single T cell receptor (beta chain) sequence and its context. Its antigen target is currently unknown. There are no base qualities to consult, and no much larger clone falls within one base. The time point label for this specimen denotes: newly diagnosed GD, antithyroid drugs for less than 3 months. For both TCR sequencing and RNA sequencing, RNA was extracted from PBMCs in TRIzol. The diagnosis of Graves' disease was made according to American Thyroid Association guidelines. The patients came from an endocrinology department in Xi'an, China. Each patient gave approximately 9 milliliters of peripheral blood, collected in an EDTA anticoagulant tube. Ficoll Paque Plus density gradient separation was used to isolate PBMCs, and no further T cell sorting was performed. An Agilent 2100 Bioanalyzer and agarose gel were used to check RNA quality, while a NanoDrop 2000 measured RNA concentration.

The entry originates in a study of regulatory T cells in long-lasting Graves disease (dated by TCRdb to the early 2020s). Study-wide context: Antithyroid drugs had been taken for less than 3 months by newly diagnosed Graves' disease patients. Patients with persistent Graves' disease were compared with patients with newly diagnosed Graves' disease using TCR sequencing and RNA sequencing of peripheral blood. The study was registered as a clinical trial and conducted in China. A total of 35 or so samples underwent TCR sequencing: about 13 from persistent and approximately 20 from newly diagnosed Graves' disease patients.

Trimming removed 0 bases from V and 7 bases from J; the gene matches leave 0 bases unexplained. According to the germline V gene, CDR1 reads SGHTA and CDR2 reads FQGNSA. Measured from the cysteine to the phenylalanine, the CDR3 is 13 residues long. Solely the CDR3 DNA is kept, with 39 bases framed from the first base. The library was built by means of multiplex PCR. The instrument was an Illumina HiSeq 4000. iRepertoire HTBI primers and Arm-PCR amplification of CDR3 regions were used to construct TCR beta libraries. PCR products were gel purified before sequencing. The study's processing was this. Across samples, about 63 TRBV and 13 to 15 TRBJ segments were identified and used for gene usage analysis of CDR3 amino acid clonotypes. Filtered high-quality paired reads were merged into contigs using COPE and FqMerger. BLAST was used to align contigs to IMGT TRBV, TRBD and TRBJ reference genes, and CDR3 was defined according to IMGT. Clonotypes above 0.1% frequency were classified as highly expanded clones. Shannon entropy was used to measure repertoire diversity, and the Gini coefficient was used to measure V-J evenness. Clonotypes shared by more than one individual were considered public. Using fastp trimming at Q25 and MiXCR clonotype assembly, TCRdb reanalyzed the public sequencing data and kept in-frame beta chains. Each entry merges the rows of one CDR3 protein and shows their most common DNA and genes. TCRdb, not the original authors, processed these V and J calls. The sample yields approximately 230,000 distinct CDR3 sequences; 18% were counted once. Around 21% of the sample lies in the top ten.

Study-wide conclusions, independent of this receptor: More public clonotypes were shared among persistent patients (more than 2,500) than among newly diagnosed patients (roughly 960). Preferential use of TRBV28, TRBJ1-2 and TRBJ2-5 was observed in persistent disease, whereas TRBV20-1 and TRBJ2-1 were favored in newly diagnosed disease. Because the primary lesion, thyroid tissue, could not be accessed, the study looked at peripheral blood alone. Sequencing and analysis were restricted to the TCR beta chain. The small sample size was acknowledged by the authors as a limitation that may reduce accuracy. Compared with newly diagnosed patients, persistent Graves' disease patients had lower TCR Shannon entropy and fewer highly expanded clones, which suggests clonal expansion.

The material sequenced was peripheral blood mononuclear cells (PBMCs), taken at new diagnosis, from a patient treated with antithyroid drugs. This clonotype was obtained from a female donor with Graves disease. Recombination connected TRBV7-2 to TRBJ1-3; the junction holds 7 bases that match TRBD1. This receptor carries the CDR3 CASSLATGNTIYF. The base sequence is TGTGCCAGCAGCTTAGCGACAGGGAACACCATATATTTT. Where the CDR3 stops, the reference TRBV7-2 and TRBJ1-3 genes take over; the full variable domain is GAGVSQSPSNKVTEKGKDVELRCDPISGHTALYWYRQSLGQGLEFLIYFQGNSAPDKSGLPSDRFSAERTGGSVSTLTIQRTQQEDSAVYLCASSLATGNTIYFGEGSWLTVV.